The T cell receptor beta chain under discussion was sequenced for a study of blood T cell repertoires in COVID-19. Using immunoSEQ multiplex PCR, the repertoire was profiled, and TCRdb retains in-frame clones only, with some absent. The sample contains some 64,000 clones, around 82% of which appear only once. This CDR3 spans 15 amino acids. Trimming at V came to 7 bases and at J to 0 bases, leaving 8 bases not matched to a gene. Per the germline V gene, CDR1 is SQVTM and CDR2 is ANQGSEA. The chain recombines TRBV29-1 with TRBJ1-4; TRBD1 matches at 7 bases. The sequencing sample was made of peripheral blood. The receptor's source is a man older than 75 with active or convalescent COVID-19. CDR3 sequence reads: CSARTGVSTNEKLFF. CDR3 DNA sequence: TGCAGCGCCAGGACAGGAGTCTCAACTAATGAAAAACTGTTTTTT. The entire variable domain, with the rest obtained from reference TRBV29-1 and TRBJ1-4, is as follows: SAVISQKPSRDICQRGTSLTIQCQVDSQVTMMFWYRQQPGQSLTLIATANQGSEATYESGFVIDKFPISRPNLTFSTLTVSNMSPEDSSIYLCSARTGVSTNEKLFFGSGTQLSVL.